This T cell receptor (beta chain) comes out of a study of control samples from healthy donors and cancer patients. Produced via immunoSEQ multiplex PCR; TCRdb's table is partial and in-frame only. The sample has approximately 94,000 clones, roughly 83% seen once. The CDR3 runs 16 residues. J lost 3 bases, V lost 0 bases, and 8 bases had no gene match. Germline CDR1 and CDR2: SGHDT and YYEEEE. This clonotype was sampled from a man in his 70s with lung cancer. This sequence joins TRBV5-6 and TRBJ2-7; 8 nucleotides match TRBD1. Sequenced input: PBMCs. The DNA for the CDR3 is TGTGCCAGCAGCTTGGTGGAAGGACAGGGTTTCTACGAGCAGTACTTC. Encoded protein: CASSLVEGQGFYEQYF.